Listed here are 8 T cell receptor beta chains from one sample, sequenced in a study of CD8 T cells in ankylosing spondylitis. MiXCR was run by TCRdb on the 5' RACE reads, yielding one entry per CDR3 protein. The sample has fewer than 35,000 distinct CDR3 sequences, 13% to 15% seen once. The sequenced sample consisted of blood. Receptors originate from a male donor with ankylosing spondylitis or in good health (not recorded which).

This clonotype showed up many times. The chain is built from TRBV29-1 and TRBJ2-3, with D tentatively TRBD1 (5 bases). The length of the CDR3 is 14 residues. Germline V lookup: CDR1 SQVTM, CDR2 ANQGSEA. Trimming stripped 7 bases from V and 10 bases from J, with 24 bases between. The CDR3 loop is CSGERRQGKRAQYF. CDR3 bases: TGCAGCGGGGAAAGGCGCCAGGGTAAAAGGGCGCAGTATTTT.

This clonotype is judged medium-sized (0.01 to 0.1%). At one end, the junction sequence differs from germline, possibly due to a read error. This chain joins TRBV20-1 and TRBJ2-3; 9 bases are a match to TRBD1. Per the germline V gene, CDR1 is DFQATT and CDR2 is SNEGSKA (reference sequence). The CDR3 contains 15 residues. CDR3 protein: CSAGPPGQGTDTQYF. CDR3 DNA: TGCAGTGCCGGCCCCCCGGGACAGGGCACGGATACGCAGTATTTT.

This clonotype showed up many times. The rearrangement joins TRBV27 to TRBJ2-7, with TRBD2 matching over 11 bases. The CDR3 contains 15 residues. V gave up 5 bases and J gave up 0 bases; unmatched junction bases: 3. Per the germline V gene, CDR1 is MNHEY and CDR2 is SMNVEV (reference sequence). The DNA of the CDR3 is TGTGCCAGCAGTACTAGCGGGGGTAGCTCCTACGAGCAGTACTTC. Amino acids: CASSTSGGSSYEQYF.

This clonotype has a handful of counts. The rearrangement links TRBV19 to TRBJ2-2; the D gene is possibly TRBD1 (5 bases). This CDR3 contains 15 residues. Trimming took 2 bases from V and 4 from J, leaving 11 bases between them. Germline CDR1 is LNHDA and CDR2 is SQIVND (reference sequence). The CDR3 reads CASSIRPGFTGELFF. CDR3 DNA: TGTGCCAGTAGTATAAGACCAGGGTTCACCGGGGAGCTGTTTTTT.

The gene calls are TRBV28 and TRBJ1-1; no clear D. The germline CDR1 and CDR2 sequences are MDHEN and SYDVKM. Trimming left V 5 bases short and J 0 bases short, with 10 bases between. The CDR3 runs 14 residues. CDR3 sequence: CASSRSRMNTEAFF. Here the CDR3 DNA reads TGTGCCAGCAGTCGCTCCCGGATGAACACTGAAGCTTTCTTT.

The J gene is TRBJ2-2, the V gene TRBV6-2 or TRBV6-3, with 7 positions matching TRBD1. CDR3 length equals 15 residues. After removal of 6 bases from V and 7 bases from J, the junction contained 11 bases not matched to a gene. Germline V lookup: CDR1 MNHEY, CDR2 SVGEGT. CDR3 in amino acids: CASSLSGTEIGELFF. The CDR3 DNA reads as TGTGCCAGCAGCCTATCCGGGACAGAGATCGGGGAGCTGTTTTTT.

This clonotype was counted only a few times. The genes are TRBV28 and TRBJ2-5; D possibly matches TRBD1 or TRBD2 (6 bases each). Germline CDR1 and CDR2: MDHEN and SYDVKM. The V end was cut by 4 bases, the J end by 5 bases, with 17 bases between. There are 15 residues in the CDR3. In DNA, the CDR3 is TGTGCCAGCAGTTCAATTTTGGGGGGCGCGGAGACCCAGTACTTC. As protein: CASSSILGGAETQYF.

Sample share makes this clonotype medium-sized. The V call is TRBV28, the J call TRBJ2-4; 7 nucleotides align to TRBD2. J was trimmed by 2 bases and V by 4 bases; bases with no gene match: 8. The CDR3 sequence is 16 residues long. Germline loops: CDR1 MDHEN, CDR2 SYDVKM. CDR3 nucleotides: TGTGCCAGCAGTTCCATTGGGGAGGGGACCAAAAACATTCAGTACTTC. This codes for CASSSIGEGTKNIQYF.